Here is one T cell receptor beta chain with its context. The source of the sample is a study of blood T cell repertoires in COVID-19. For the study at large: COVID-19 samples from acute and convalescent phases originated in the United States, Italy and Spain. PBMCs, B-cell-depleted T cells, or T cells provided the cDNA or gDNA that made up the material.

V was pared by 6 bases and J by 7 bases, with 16 bases between. The CDR3 runs to 13 residues. Germline CDR1 is LNHDA and CDR2 is SQIVND (reference sequence). Original analysis: Nucleated cell number was recorded as an estimate derived from reference gene primer amplification. The table came from immunoSEQ multiplex PCR; TCRdb's copy has only in-frame clones and leaves some out. D and trimming come from the DNA, and the V and J calls and clone size come from that table. Of under 350,000 clones listed, around 86% were seen once; the top ten hold about an eighth. Sequencing was carried out using peripheral blood. The chain joins TRBV19 to TRBJ2-7; TRBD2 is a possible D gene (5 bases). This clonotype originated in a human donor in a cohort sampled during active COVID-19. CDR3 sequence reads: CASRKGPPGEQYF. CDR3 sequence (DNA): TGTGCCAGTAGGAAGGGTCCCCCGGGAGAGCAGTACTTC.